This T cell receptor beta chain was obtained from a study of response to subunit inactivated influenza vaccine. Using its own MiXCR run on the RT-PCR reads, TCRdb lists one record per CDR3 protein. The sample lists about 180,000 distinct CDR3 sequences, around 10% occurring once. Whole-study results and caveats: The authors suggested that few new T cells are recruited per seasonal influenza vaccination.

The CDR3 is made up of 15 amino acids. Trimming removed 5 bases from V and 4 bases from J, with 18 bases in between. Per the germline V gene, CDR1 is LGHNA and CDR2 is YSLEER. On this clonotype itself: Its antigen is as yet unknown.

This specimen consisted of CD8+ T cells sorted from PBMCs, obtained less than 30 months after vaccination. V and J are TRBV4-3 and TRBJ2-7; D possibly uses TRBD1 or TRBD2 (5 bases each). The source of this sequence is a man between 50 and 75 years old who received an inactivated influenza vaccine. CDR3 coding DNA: TGCGCCAGCAGCGCCGCGGGCCAGGGTTGGTACGAGCAGTACTTC. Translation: CASSAAGQGWYEQYF.